This T cell receptor beta chain stems from a study of regulatory T cells in long-lasting Graves disease. Trimming cost V 7 bases and J 7 bases, with 14 bases left between them. The CDR3 has 14 residues. The germline CDR1 and CDR2 sequences are LNHDA and SQIVND (reference sequence). Time point meaning: persistent/refractory GD, antithyroid drugs over 5 years with positive TRAb. From PBMCs, RNA was extracted and then used to make the TCR library. This clonotype came up a few times. CDR3 regions were amplified by Arm-PCR using iRepertoire HTBI primers to build TCR beta libraries. TCRdb ran MiXCR on the multiplex PCR reads and lists one entry per CDR3 protein. The data show around 460,000 distinct CDR3 sequences, with 22% seen just once and roughly 13% held by the top ten.

This receptor was taken from a female donor with Graves disease. The input for sequencing was peripheral blood mononuclear cells (PBMCs), taken when the disease was refractory, from a patient treated with antithyroid drugs. This chain uses TRBV19 with TRBJ1-6, with D hard to call. The CDR3 reads CASKERAANSPLHF. CDR3 DNA: TGTGCCAGTAAGGAGCGGGCAGCCAATTCACCCCTCCACTTT.